This T cell receptor beta chain was sequenced for a study of breast tumors, draining lymph nodes, adjacent tissues. Germline CDR1 reads SGDLS; CDR2 reads YYNGEE. The CDR3 runs to 17 residues. The V and J ends lost 4 bases and 7 bases, in that order; junction bases with no gene match: 17. Whole-study findings and limits: Tumors had less TCR diversity than lymph nodes, more than nontumor tissue.

TCRdb passed the multiplex PCR reads through MiXCR, listing each CDR3 protein once. This sample yields tens of thousands of distinct CDR3 sequences, of which around 28% are seen a single time; over 8% belongs to the top ten. Points on this clonotype: The antigen remains undetermined.

Breast cancer patients provided tissue from their axillary draining lymph nodes. Sequencing used axillary lymph node tissue. This receptor was taken from a female donor with breast cancer. Some clones in this sample may be carry-over from other donors' samples. The gene calls are TRBV9 and TRBJ2-7; 10 bases map to TRBD2. CDR3 amino acids: CASSSRGSGRADTEQYF. As DNA, the CDR3 is TGTGCCAGCAGCTCAAGAGGCAGCGGGAGGGCGGATACGGAGCAGTACTTC.